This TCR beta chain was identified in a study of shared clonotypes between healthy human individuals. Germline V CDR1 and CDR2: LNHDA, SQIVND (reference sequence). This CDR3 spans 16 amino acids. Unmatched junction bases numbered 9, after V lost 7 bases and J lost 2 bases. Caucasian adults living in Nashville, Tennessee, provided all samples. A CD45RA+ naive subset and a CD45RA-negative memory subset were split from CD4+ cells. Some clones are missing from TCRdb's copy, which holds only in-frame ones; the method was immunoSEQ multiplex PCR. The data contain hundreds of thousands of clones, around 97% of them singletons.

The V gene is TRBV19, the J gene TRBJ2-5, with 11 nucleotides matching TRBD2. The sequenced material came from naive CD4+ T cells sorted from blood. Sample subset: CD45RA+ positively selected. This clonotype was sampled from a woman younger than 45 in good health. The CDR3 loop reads CASTPLAGVSQETQYF. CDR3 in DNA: TGTGCCAGTACTCCACTAGCGGGAGTTTCACAAGAGACCCAGTACTTC.